What follows are 30 T cell receptor beta chains derived from one specimen sequenced in a study of control samples from healthy donors and cancer patients. Clones were sequenced by immunoSEQ multiplex PCR, and TCRdb holds only the in-frame ones, with some missing. The sample lists 85,000 to 95,000 clones, 80% to 95% occurring once. Sequencing was done on a sample of blood. These receptor sequences come from a woman aged 25 to 39 in good health.

This clone was observed a single time. The V and J genes are TRBV10-1 and TRBJ2-3; D is undetermined. Germline V CDR1 and CDR2: WNHNN, SYGVQD (reference sequence). V was trimmed by 3 bases and J by 7 bases, leaving 11 bases between them. This CDR3 contains 13 residues. This CDR3 is CASSDPQENTQYF. The DNA for the CDR3 is TGCGCCAGCAGTGACCCTCAAGAGAATACGCAGTATTTT.

This sequence joins TRBV28 and TRBJ2-7; 7 bases line up with TRBD1. The CDR3 is made up of 15 amino acids. Losses at the gene ends were 5 bases for V and 9 bases for J; bases not matched to a gene: 16. The germline CDR1 and CDR2 sequences are MDHEN and SYDVKM. The CDR3 region has the DNA TGTGCCAGCAGTCGCAGGGGGTTACCCACGGCCGGGCAGTACTTC. As protein: CASSRRGLPTAGQYF.

This CDR3 is CASSPGEGDLYGYTF. In DNA, the CDR3 is TGCGCCAGCAGCCCAGGAGAGGGAGACCTTTATGGCTACACCTTC. The chain combines TRBV5-1 with TRBJ1-2; D gene unclear. V lost 4 bases, J lost 5 bases, and 18 bases lay in between. The germline gives CDR1 SGHRS, CDR2 YFSETQ. This CDR3 has 15 amino acids.

As concerns this clone: At one end, the junction sequence differs from germline, possibly due to a read error. The chain carries TRBV11-2 and TRBJ2-7; D remains unclear. Looked up from germline, CDR1 is SGHAT and CDR2 is FQNNGV. The CDR3 contains 13 residues. CDR3 nucleotide sequence: TGTGCCAGCAGCTTAGATCAGCTATCTCTCATCCTCTTC. Protein product: CASSLDQLSLILF.

The V gene is TRBV11-2, the J gene TRBJ2-7, with 11 bases fitting TRBD2. V shed 5 bases and J 0 bases; nucleotides not matched to a gene: 6. This CDR3 comprises 16 residues. CDR1 is SGHAT and CDR2 is FQNNGV in the germline V gene. CDR3 sequence (DNA): TGTGCCAGCAGCGATCGACTAGCGGGGAGCTCCTACGAGCAGTACTTC. It codes for CASSDRLAGSSYEQYF. The variable domain in full, completed from reference TRBV11-2 and TRBJ2-7, reads EAGVAQSPRYKIIEKRQSVAFWCNPISGHATLYWYQQILGQGPKLLIQFQNNGVVDDSQLPKDRFSAERLKGVDSTLKIQPAKLEDSAVYLCASSDRLAGSSYEQYFGPGTRLTVT.

The chain employs TRBV4-1 and TRBJ1-2, with a possible D match to TRBD1 (5 bases). Per the germline V gene, CDR1 is MGHRA and CDR2 is YSYEKL. This CDR3 region has 14 residues. Trimming stripped 5 bases from V and 3 bases from J, with 13 bases between. CDR3 sequence reads: CASSTTGTDYGYTF. CDR3 coding DNA: TGCGCCAGCAGCACGACCGGGACGGACTATGGCTACACCTTC.

V usage is TRBV11-2 and J usage is TRBJ1-2; tentative D call: TRBD1 (5 bases). V was cut by 5 bases and J by 0 bases, with 7 bases left in between. Looked up from germline, CDR1 is SGHAT and CDR2 is FQNNGV. This CDR3 is 13 amino acids long. CDR3 bases: TGTGCCAGCAGCCGACAGACTAACTATGGCTACACCTTC. This gives the protein CASSRQTNYGYTF.

A few counts support this clone. V is TRBV3-1 (or the pseudogene TRBV3-2) and J is TRBJ1-6; 8 positions agree with TRBD1. Trimming at V came to 5 bases and at J to 7 bases, leaving 4 bases not matched to a gene. The CDR3 sequence is 14 residues long. Germline CDR1 LGHDT, CDR2 YNNKEL (reference sequence). CDR3: CASSADRENSPLHF. The CDR3 nucleotides are TGTGCCAGCAGCGCGGACAGGGAAAATTCACCCCTCCACTTT.

The V gene is TRBV19, the J gene TRBJ1-1; TRBD1 aligns across 7 bases. Germline CDR1 LNHDA, CDR2 SQIVND (reference sequence). The CDR3 extends over 16 amino acids. The junction had 6 bases not matched to a gene; V was cut back by 1 base and J by 1 base. CDR3 in amino acids: CASSIVTGSRNTEAFF. CDR3 DNA: TGTGCCAGTAGTATAGTGACAGGGAGTAGGAACACTGAAGCTTTCTTT. Filled out from reference TRBV19 and TRBJ1-1, the complete variable domain reads DGGITQSPKYLFRKEGQNVTLSCEQNLNHDAMYWYRQDPGQGLRLIYYSQIVNDFQKGDIAEGYSVSREKKESFPLTVTSAQKNPTAFYLCASSIVTGSRNTEAFFGQGTRLTVV.

About this clone: A read error may produce the germline difference seen at one junction end. The chain uses TRBV19 and TRBJ2-7; TRBD1 matches at 7 bases. From germline, CDR1 is LNHDA and CDR2 SQIVND (reference sequence). The CDR3 length is 13 residues. The CDR3 nucleotides are TGTGCCAGTAGTATAGATAGGGACAGATCAATGGTCTTC. Translation: CASSIDRDRSMVF.

This sequence joins TRBV4-1 and TRBJ2-1, with D tentatively TRBD2 (6 bases). V shed 3 bases and J shed 1 base, with 10 bases lying between them. Germline V gives CDR1 MGHRA, CDR2 YSYEKL. The CDR3 runs 15 residues. CDR3: CASSHGTSSYNEQFF. The CDR3 bases are TGCGCCAGCAGCCATGGGACTTCATCCTACAATGAGCAGTTCTTC.

The chain links TRBV19 to TRBJ2-1, with 11 bases lining up with TRBD2. V lost 10 bases to trimming and J lost 7 bases; unmatched junction nucleotides: 12. CDR3 length: 15 amino acids. Germline CDR1 and CDR2: LNHDA and SQIVND (reference sequence). CDR3 protein: CATTPVAGGWNEQFF. The CDR3 DNA reads as TGTGCCACCACCCCAGTAGCGGGAGGGTGGAATGAGCAGTTCTTC.

The chain is built from TRBV10-1 and TRBJ1-3; D is ambiguous. The germline V and J ends were trimmed by 7 bases and 0 bases, with 16 bases remaining between them. The CDR3 contains 16 residues. The germline V gene has CDR1 WNHNN and CDR2 SYGVQD (reference sequence). The CDR3 sequence: CASTNGDGRSGNTIYF. The DNA of the CDR3 is TGCGCCAGCACCAATGGAGACGGACGCTCTGGAAACACCATATATTTT.

This chain uses TRBV5-5 with TRBJ1-1; the D is unclear. Looked up from germline, CDR1 is SGHKS and CDR2 is YYEKEE (reference sequence). V was cut by 0 bases and J by 11 bases, with 14 bases left in between. The CDR3 is 13 residues long. DNA for the CDR3: TGTGCCAGCAGCTTGGAAGCCATAATCGGGGCTTTCTTT. The encoded protein is CASSLEAIIGAFF. The full variable domain, rest sourced from reference TRBV5-5 and TRBJ1-1, is DAGVTQSPTHLIKTRGQQVTLRCSPISGHKSVSWYQQVLGQGPQFIFQYYEKEERGRGNFPDRFSARQFPNYSSELNVNALLLGDSALYLCASSLEAIIGAFFGQGTRLTVV.

The J gene is TRBJ2-1, the V gene TRBV29-1; D perhaps matches TRBD2 (5 bases). Germline assignment: CDR1 SQVTM and CDR2 ANQGSEA. This CDR3 has 14 residues. Trimming shortened V by 6 bases and J by 9 bases, and 21 bases separated the two germline ends. The DNA for the CDR3 is TGCAGCGTCTTACCGGGATCTATGAGGATTGAGCAGTTCTTC. Translated, it gives CSVLPGSMRIEQFF.

This clone was picked up one time. The rearrangement joins TRBV27 to TRBJ1-5; D unresolved. Trimming shortened V by 0 bases and J by 11 bases, and 14 bases separated the two germline ends. This CDR3 has 14 amino acids. The germline gives CDR1 MNHEY, CDR2 SMNVEV (reference sequence). The CDR3 DNA sequence: TGTGCCAGCAGTTTATCCGGGCCTTCCTTGACCCAGCATTTT. This translates into CASSLSGPSLTQHF.

This chain joins TRBV5-4 and TRBJ2-2; 8 bases agree with TRBD2. This CDR3 region has 15 residues. Trimming removed 0 bases from V and 5 bases from J; junction bases left unmatched: 3. Germline V gives CDR1 SGHNT, CDR2 YYREEE (reference sequence). In DNA form, the CDR3 reads TGTGCCAGCAGCTTGGCCGCTAGCGGGACCGGGGAGCTGTTTTTT. Encoded protein: CASSLAASGTGELFF.

In DNA form, the CDR3 reads TGCGCCAGCAGCTTGGCCCAAGGGGCAGGACAGCCCCAGCATTTT. Translating it yields CASSLAQGAGQPQHF. V gene TRBV5-1 combines with J gene TRBJ1-5, with TRBD1 as a possible D gene (5 bases). The V end was cut by 0 bases, the J end by 7 bases, with 14 bases between. From germline, CDR1 is SGHRS and CDR2 YFSETQ. There are 15 residues in the CDR3.

The rearrangement links TRBV4-1 to TRBJ1-2; 10 bases map to TRBD1. V dropped 5 bases and J dropped 8; count of bases not matched to a gene: 14. The CDR3 is made up of 16 amino acids. Germline loops: CDR1 MGHRA, CDR2 YSYEKL. The CDR3 nucleotides read TGCGCCAGCAGCACTCGGACAGGGGGTTTATTAGAGGGCTACACCTTC. As protein: CASSTRTGGLLEGYTF.

The rearrangement links TRBV24-1 to TRBJ2-7; D is uncertain. This CDR3 comprises 15 residues. Germline assignment: CDR1 KGHDR and CDR2 SFDVKD. The V end lost 6 bases, the J end lost 5 bases, and 19 bases lay between the germline ends. Written as DNA, the CDR3 is TGTGCCACCAGTTCCCCTATCGACTTATCCCACGAGCAGTACTTC. Protein product: CATSSPIDLSHEQYF.

V and J are TRBV30 and TRBJ1-5; D remains ambiguous. This CDR3 is 15 amino acids long. Germline loops: CDR1 GTSNPN, CDR2 SVGIG (reference sequence). Trimming took off 0 bases at V and 3 bases at J, with 12 bases between the two ends. The CDR3: CAWSVVGQYNQPQHF. The CDR3 DNA reads TGTGCCTGGAGTGTTGTCGGGCAGTACAATCAGCCCCAGCATTTT.

The CDR3 nucleotides read TGTGCCAGCAGCGTAGCCCCAGCTAGCACAGATACGCAGTATTTT. This translates into CASSVAPASTDTQYF. The chain joins TRBV9 to TRBJ2-3, with unresolved D. Germline V gives CDR1 SGDLS, CDR2 YYNGEE. Trimming removed 0 bases from V and 0 bases from J, with 8 bases in between. The CDR3 is 15 amino acids.

The rearrangement links TRBV6-1 to TRBJ2-3, with D tentatively TRBD1 (5 bases). Trimming removed 3 bases from V and 0 bases from J, with 7 bases in between. CDR1 and CDR2 from the germline V gene are MNHNS and SASEGT. The CDR3 consists of 14 residues. CDR3 sequence reads: CASSEGPSTDTQYF. CDR3 sequence (DNA): TGTGCCAGCAGTGAGGGGCCGAGCACAGATACGCAGTATTTT.

The rearrangement links TRBV30 to TRBJ2-3; D remains ambiguous. V lost 0 bases to trimming and J lost 0 bases, with 7 bases between them. Germline CDR1 GTSNPN, CDR2 SVGIG (reference sequence). The CDR3 loop spans 14 amino acids. The CDR3 nucleotides are TGTGCCTGGAGTGTAGCTCAGAGCACAGATACGCAGTATTTT. This gives the protein CAWSVAQSTDTQYF.

This clone was counted only a few times. CDR3 amino acids: CASSFYGTGSVSGANVLTF. DNA for the CDR3: TGTGCCAGCAGCTTCTACGGGACAGGGTCTGTATCTGGGGCCAACGTCCTGACTTTC. The genes are TRBV7-9 and TRBJ2-6; 9 bases fit TRBD1. The CDR3 length is 19 residues. The V gene end was trimmed by 3 bases and the J gene end by 1 base; junction bases not matched to a gene: 10. Germline assignment: CDR1 SEHNR and CDR2 FQNEAQ (reference sequence).

The V and J genes are TRBV2 and TRBJ1-5; D remains ambiguous. Trimming left V 3 bases short and J 5 bases short, with 8 bases between. The CDR3 contains 13 residues. CDR1 is SNHLY, CDR2 FYNNEI, per germline. DNA for the CDR3: TGTGCCAGCAGTGATATGAGGGATCAGCCCCAGCATTTT. Translating it yields CASSDMRDQPQHF.

This chain connects TRBV18 to TRBJ1-1; 8 bases are a match to TRBD1. The germline gives CDR1 KGHSH, CDR2 LQKENI. The CDR3 is 12 residues long. Losses at the gene ends were 3 bases for V and 10 bases for J; bases not matched to a gene: 4. The CDR3 DNA is TGTGCCAGCTCACCCGGACAGGGTCTAGCTTTCTTT. Amino acid sequence: CASSPGQGLAFF.

The count of this clone is one. The gene calls are TRBV6-5 and TRBJ1-3, with 10 bases lining up with TRBD1. The germline V gene has CDR1 MNHEY and CDR2 SVGAGI. Unmatched junction bases numbered 0, after V lost 0 bases and J lost 1 base. CDR3 length: 16 amino acids. For the CDR3, the DNA is TGTGCCAGCAGTTACTCGGGACAGGGGTCTGGAAACACCATATATTTT. Translating gives CASSYSGQGSGNTIYF.

The chain employs TRBV5-8 and TRBJ2-5, with 8 nucleotides matching TRBD1. Trimming removed 0 bases from V and 3 bases from J; junction bases left unmatched: 4. CDR3 length: 15 residues. The germline V gene encodes CDR1 SGHTS and CDR2 YDEGEE. CDR3 DNA sequence: TGTGCCAGCAGCTTGGGTTGGACAGGGAAAGAGACCCAGTACTTC. Translated, it gives CASSLGWTGKETQYF.

The chain is built from TRBV15 and TRBJ2-1, with TRBD1 identical over 12 bases. V lost 3 bases, J lost 7 bases, and 7 bases stayed unmatched. Germline lookup yields CDR1 LNHNV and CDR2 YYDKDF (reference sequence). The CDR3 spans 16 residues. The CDR3 DNA follows: TGTGCCACCAGCAGCTTCGGGACAGGGGGCGCGAATGAGCAGTTCTTC. Protein product: CATSSFGTGGANEQFF.